The rows below give T cell receptor beta chains drawn from one sample of a study of neurological immune-mediated disorders. TCRdb processed the 5' RACE reads anew with MiXCR; each CDR3 protein has one entry. This repertoire shows approximately 100,000 distinct CDR3 sequences, 3.5% found once; its top ten account for under 3.5%. The sample consisted of PBMCs. Every receptor here comes from a woman aged 50 to 65 with multiple sclerosis. The CDR3 runs from the conserved cysteine through the conserved F or W. The order of the fields is D gene, clone size, V gene, J gene, CDR3 DNA, CDR3 protein. A D gene is named only where the DNA matches it firmly. Rows may omit the clone size; those that give it use once, few, many or a size class.

TRBD2	many	TRBV28	TRBJ2-5	TGTGCCAGCAGGGAAGCGGGGGGCAGGGAGACCCAGTACTTC	CASREAGGRETQYF
TRBD1	many	TRBV20-1	TRBJ1-1	TGCAGTGCGAACCGGGACAGCCTAAACACTGAAGCTTTCTTT	CSANRDSLNTEAFF
-	many	TRBV28	TRBJ2-1	TGTGCCAGCAGTTACAGAAACAATGAGCAGTTCTTC	CASSYRNNEQFF
-	many	TRBV7-6	TRBJ2-2	TGTGCCAGCAGCCGCGTCGTAGATGGCGGGGAGCTGTTTTTT	CASSRVVDGGELFF
-	-	TRBV20-1	TRBJ2-7	TGCAGTGCTGGGCACGAAGCGCAGTACTTC	CSAGHEAQYF
-	many	TRBV12-3/TRBV12-4	TRBJ1-2	TGTGCCAGCAGTTCCCGACAGGCCCCGCGGGGCTACACCTTC	CASSSRQAPRGYTF
-	many	TRBV12-3/TRBV12-4	TRBJ1-5	TGTGCCAGCAGTTTATCCGGGAATCAGCCCCAGCATTTT	CASSLSGNQPQHF
TRBD1	many	TRBV19	TRBJ2-1	TGTGCCAGTACGCAGGGGGCGCGGTCCTACAATGAGCAGTTCTTC	CASTQGARSYNEQFF
TRBD1	many	TRBV20-1	TRBJ2-3	TGCAGTGCGAACAGTCCAGGACAGGGGATAGATACGCAGTATTTT	CSANSPGQGIDTQYF
-	once	TRBV27	TRBJ1-2	TGTGCCAGCAGCCCCGCCGCGGGCAATCTTTATTTC	CASSPAAGNLYF
TRBD1	many	TRBV19	TRBJ2-1	TGTGCCAGTAAGGAACGGGGACAGGTAGGCAATGAGCAGTTCTTC	CASKERGQVGNEQFF
TRBD1	many	TRBV20-1	TRBJ1-5	TGCAGTGGACACAGGGGGCCTAATCAGCCCCAGCATTTT	CSGHRGPNQPQHF
-	many	TRBV29-1	TRBJ1-2	TGCAGCGTTGGATCACCCAGGGAGGGCCATGGCTACACCTTC	CSVGSPREGHGYTF
-	-	TRBV20-1	TRBJ1-5	TGCAGTGCTAGCCGGGCCCCGGGGGCCCAGCATTTT	CSASRAPGAQHF
-	many	TRBV7-2	TRBJ1-1	TGTGCCAGCAGCTTGACCGATGGGGGTTATGCTGAAGCTTTCTTT	CASSLTDGGYAEAFF
TRBD1	many	TRBV20-1	TRBJ1-6	TGCAGTGCTATGGACAGGGGGGGAAATAATTCACCCCTCCACTTT	CSAMDRGGNNSPLHF
-	many	TRBV20-1	TRBJ1-4	TGCAGTGCTAGTACCGGGTCGACTAATGAAAAACTGTTTTTT	CSASTGSTNEKLFF
-	many	TRBV5-1	TRBJ1-1	TGCGCCAGCCTGCAGGGGACCGGTTCGGTGAACACTGAAGCTTTCTTT	CASLQGTGSVNTEAFF
-	many	TRBV9	TRBJ2-1	TGTGCCAGCAGCGCCTCCCCCCACAATGAGCAGTTCTTC	CASSASPHNEQFF
TRBD1	many	TRBV5-1	TRBJ1-6	TGCGCCAGCAGCTCGGACAGGGGGCGAGGTAATTCACCCCTCCACTTT	CASSSDRGRGNSPLHF
-	many	TRBV7-9	TRBJ2-1	TGTGCCAGCAGCTGGACCAGGGGCTACAATGAGCAGTTCTTC	CASSWTRGYNEQFF
-	many	TRBV18	TRBJ2-1	TGTGCCAGCTCACCACTCAGGGAAAGGCAGTTCTTC	CASSPLRERQFF
TRBD1	few	TRBV5-8	TRBJ1-3	TGTGCCAGCAGCTTGGAAGGGGGCTCTGGAAAAAACATATATTTT	CASSLEGGSGKNIYF
-	-	TRBV5-6	TRBJ1-1	TGTGCCAGCAGCTTGATGGGCCCCTACGAAGCTTTCTTT	CASSLMGPYEAFF
-	many	TRBV5-1	TRBJ2-3	TGCGCCAGCAAAGAGGATCTGATAGGGCCAGATACGCAGTATTTT	CASKEDLIGPDTQYF
TRBD2	many	TRBV20-1	TRBJ2-7	TGCAGTGCCCTACCGGGACTAAAGGACGAGCAGTACTTC	CSALPGLKDEQYF
-	many	TRBV4-1	TRBJ2-3	TGCGCCAGCAGCCAAGAGGGAAACTTTCTAACCCCCGGAAATACGCAGTATTTT	CASSQEGNFLTPGNTQYF
-	many	TRBV20-1	TRBJ2-5	TGCAGTGCTAGAGAGGGAAGCCTACAGGGGAGGGTACTAGAGACCCAGTACTTC	CSAREGSLQGRVLETQYF
-	many	TRBV5-5	TRBJ1-6	TGTGCCAGCAGCCACCCCCGGGGGTTGGATTCACCCCTCCACTTT	CASSHPRGLDSPLHF
-	many	TRBV2	TRBJ2-5	TGTGCCAGCTCCGTTAGGGTCCCGTTCTTTCAAGAGACCCAGTACTTC	CASSVRVPFFQETQYF
-	many	TRBV11-2	TRBJ2-5	TGTGCCAGCAGCCCCCTGTTTCCAAAACAAGAGACCCAGTACTTC	CASSPLFPKQETQYF
TRBD1	many	TRBV7-2	TRBJ1-2	TGTGCCAGCAGCCCCGGACAGGGACTCTATGGCTACACCTTC	CASSPGQGLYGYTF
-	many	TRBV7-6	TRBJ1-1	TGTGCCAGCAGCCCGGGCCCGAACACTGAAGCTTTCTTT	CASSPGPNTEAFF
-	many	TRBV9	TRBJ2-7	TGTGCCAGCAGCTCGCGGGACATGAAGAACGAGCAGTACTTC	CASSSRDMKNEQYF
TRBD1	many	TRBV5-1	TRBJ2-1	TGCGCCAGCAGCTGGGGACAGGGAAAGGGGTACAATGAGCAGTTCTTC	CASSWGQGKGYNEQFF
TRBD2	many	TRBV5-1	TRBJ2-1	TGCGCCAGCATGACTAGCGGGAACAATGAGCAGTTCTTC	CASMTSGNNEQFF
-	many	TRBV6-5	TRBJ2-1	TGTGCCAGCAGTTACTCGCCCAGGAGTGGCTACAATGAGCAGTTCTTC	CASSYSPRSGYNEQFF
-	many	TRBV27	TRBJ2-3	TGTGCCAGCAGTTTGTTGGGGACAGATACGCAGTATTTT	CASSLLGTDTQYF
TRBD2	many	TRBV20-1	TRBJ2-5	TGCAGTGCTTCTTTAGAGCGGGGGGACCAAGAGACCCAGTACTTC	CSASLERGDQETQYF
-	many	TRBV5-1	TRBJ2-3	TGCGCCAGCAGCTTTCGGGCAGGAGGGCCCCCAGATACGCAGTATTTT	CASSFRAGGPPDTQYF
TRBD2	many	TRBV12-3/TRBV12-4	TRBJ2-5	TGTGCCAGCAGTTTAGGCCACGGGGGGACCCAAGAGACCCAGTACTTC	CASSLGHGGTQETQYF
-	-	TRBV18	TRBJ1-4	TGTGCCAGCTCACCACCTAAGAACAGAAATAAACATGAAAAACTGTTTTTT	CASSPPKNRNKHEKLFF
-	many	TRBV20-1	TRBJ2-7	TGCAGTGCTAGTTCAATACAGGGTAGGGACTACGAGCAGTACTTC	CSASSIQGRDYEQYF
TRBD2	many	TRBV6-1	TRBJ2-3	TGTGCCAGCAGTGCTCGCGGGGGTACAGATACGCAGTATTTT	CASSARGGTDTQYF
-	many	TRBV7-2	TRBJ2-1	TGTGCCAGCAGCCAGTCGTACAATGAGCAGTTCTTC	CASSQSYNEQFF